This T cell receptor beta chain appears in the sequencing data of a study of cytomegalovirus exposure and HLA in healthy donors (dated 2017 in TCRdb). Study-wide context: An earlier analysis of approximately 550 of the donors reported more than 250 Gb of sequence data and roughly 110 million unique TCR beta sequences from some 180 million T cells. Roughly 310 gigabases of sequencing data and tens of millions of unique TCR sequences were included in an early release covering about 600 HLA-typed donors. Of the 300 to 450 genotyped donors, roughly 80% were placed in the genetic ancestry cluster associated with self-reported Caucasian donors. The aim of the study was to test whether cataloging public T cell receptors could identify signatures of past pathogen exposure. The T cell repertoires of around 730 subjects were profiled by immunosequencing and related to cytomegalovirus serostatus. Besides the first cohort of approximately 670 subjects, a separate validation cohort made up of 120 or so different subjects was used. The study combined high-throughput TCR immunosequencing, statistical association of individual TCRs with disease status, and machine learning to predict cytomegalovirus infection status. To study patterns of TCR occurrence, a later analysis re-analyzed previously published TCR beta repertoires from hundreds of donors and added high-resolution HLA genotyping. The later analysis used no new phenotypic data to find candidate immune exposures, relying instead on TCR beta sequences and their occurrence across donors. An earlier analysis of 587 of the donors used high-throughput TCR beta sequencing to judge whether each TCR beta V gene segment behaved as functional or pseudogenic. Donor age, sex, ethnicity and CMV serostatus were collected together with the repertoire data. A later genetic analysis took genome-wide SNP genotypes for about 65% of the roughly 670 donors and used that subset as a discovery cohort. Every discovery cohort repertoire had been produced on one sequencing platform. Class I and class II HLA loci were covered by the typing at four-digit resolution. Typing coverage differed by locus: A, B, C, DRB1 and DQB1 were typed in roughly 620-640 donors, DQA1 in 522, DPA1 in over 600, and DPB1 in around 440. Because of strong linkage in the cohort, roughly five DR-DQ haplotypes were treated as single units for association and clustering. Among around 400 genotyped donors of the cohort, an average of approximately 200,000 unique TCR beta nucleotide sequences was sequenced per donor, of which 15% to 20% were non-productive.

The cohort was made up of 500 to 800 healthy bone marrow donors. Cohort members were all nominally healthy when sampled, although unrecorded immune exposures were likely present. The donor was CMV seronegative and belonged to the group of more than 300 seronegative cohort members. Every donor gave a peripheral blood sample, and the peripheral blood mononuclear cells from that sample were used for TCR beta sequencing. Genomic DNA was extracted from the blood cell samples with the Qiagen DNeasy Blood Extraction Kit. Here is what the overall study found, with its caveats: Compared with equally common non-associated chains, HLA-associated TCR beta chains in a later analysis were more clonally expanded and had lower generation probabilities. Because HLA typing was unavailable for some donors at each locus, only the typed subset was used in association tests. At a false discovery rate of 0.05, a later analysis linked about 16,000 TCR beta sequences to specific HLA alleles. Most CMV-associated TCR beta chains appeared to be HLA-restricted in a later analysis, and the HLA associations seemed to be driven largely by CMV exposure. Correlated functional status among segregating V segments might be attributable to linkage disequilibrium, but an unknown experimental factor could not be ruled out. Broadly in line with IMGT annotations, most TCR beta V segments showed up in productive rearrangements about 87% or about 30% of the time in an earlier analysis of 450 to 600 of the donors. Immune exposure information for the cohort was limited to CMV serostatus. In a later genetic analysis, fewer N-insertions in productive TCRs were reported among donors in an Asian-associated ancestry cluster than the approximately 630-donor mean. In a later analysis, TCR association rates were found to vary across HLA loci, with the most associated TCRs seen for DRB1 alleles and the fewest for HLA-C alleles. In a later analysis, several top co-occurrence clusters were reported to appear linked to parvovirus B19, influenza, CMV and Epstein-Barr virus. Strong co-occurrence of HLA alleles, especially DR and DQ, made assigning TCR associations to individual alleles difficult. According to the authors, the approach could potentially be generalized to other disease states and immunological phenotypes. In both the original and validation cohorts, the classifier was reported to diagnose cytomegalovirus status with high specificity and sensitivity. The earlier analysis of approximately 590 of the donors excluded seventeen rarely observed V segments, including chromosome 9 orphons, because counts were too low. Three of the identified cytomegalovirus-associated TCR beta chains were confirmed in vitro to be specific for cytomegalovirus antigens. Some IMGT-functional V segments, including TRBV6-2 and TRBV6-3, could not be told apart with the 87-base-pair reads, so those segments were excluded. A further reported finding was that TCR beta sequences accurately predicted the HLA-A and HLA-B alleles for most subjects in the first cohort. The presence/absence analyses assumed that sequencing depth was roughly uniform across donors, and that assumption may not be true. A cluster of highly shared sequence variants was judged likely to be a technical artifact of the sequencing pipeline. In this cohort, only TCR beta chains were sequenced, and detectable features were limited by the absence of alpha or paired-chain data. A later genetic analysis associated a missense DCLRE1C variant with V-gene and J-gene trimming of TCR beta chains, and an independent cohort replicated the association. Most TCR sequences were seen in very few donors, while some public TCRs were found in many individuals. In the study, 150 to 200 TCR beta chains were listed as associated with cytomegalovirus.

CDR1 and CDR2 (LGHNT, FRNRAP) derive from the germline V gene. CDR3 length: 13 amino acids, cysteine to phenylalanine. CDR3 DNA is the only sequence kept; it has 39 bases, read in frame from the first base. The junction carries 15 bases between V and J, which are trimmed by 6 bases and 7 bases respectively. The library was generated by the immunoSEQ multiplex PCR assay. For the multiplex PCR, a mixture combining 60 forward primers for TCR Vbeta segments and 13 reverse primers for TCR Jbeta segments was used. The CDR3 region of rearranged TCR beta genes was amplified from genomic DNA with a multiplex PCR assay. On the Illumina HiSeq System, the amplified TCR beta libraries were sequenced as 87-base-pair reads. The source study handled its data this way. In a later analysis, tens of millions of unique TCR beta chains were counted across the 690 or so repertoires, and approximately 11 million of these chains were shared by at least two donors. Raw reads were error-corrected and collapsed into unique sequences by a nearest-neighbor algorithm in which closely related sequences were merged to remove PCR and sequencing errors. CDR3 sequences were aligned to IMGT reference sequences to assign V, D and J gene segments. For a sequence to be retained, at least a six-nucleotide match to both a V gene segment and a J gene segment was required. Rearrangements were classified as productive when the CDR3 lacked stop codons and remained in frame with V and J, and all other rearrangements were classified as non-productive. Following IMGT convention, CDR3 was defined as the stretch from the second conserved V-encoded cysteine to the conserved J-encoded phenylalanine. Sequences without an unambiguous match to a single V gene segment were excluded from the earlier analysis of almost 600 of the donors. In an earlier analysis of more than 500 of the donors, a V segment was called functional when productive rearrangements were above 56.7%, and segregating when the standard deviation between donors exceeded 5%. To diagnose cytomegalovirus status from the catalog of TCR beta chain sequences, a statistical classification framework was built. V and J gene assignment, in a later analysis, came from comparing TCR nucleotide sequences with IMGT/GENE-DB human TR gene sequences. The TCRdist pipeline was used in a later analysis to assign CDR3 sequences and most-parsimonious VDJ recombination scenarios. A later analysis defined each TCR beta chain by its CDR3 amino acid sequence plus V-gene family, and excluded reads lacking a unique V-gene family. In a later analysis, 500 to 650 highly shared, low-generation-probability nucleotide sequences were removed to address suspected cross-contamination and a sequencing artifact. A later analysis calculated a clonal expansion index for each public chain from normalized within-repertoire ranks of inferred template counts. In a later analysis, generation probabilities were computed with a VDJ recombination model fitted to out-of-frame rearrangements, and the resulting probabilities were checked against IGoR. In a later analysis, TCR-TCR, TCR-HLA and TCR-CMV co-occurrence was scored with hypergeometric tests, and a repertoire-size bias correction was applied to TCR pairs. False discovery rates were estimated in a later analysis by permuting HLA or CMV assignments 20 times. In a later analysis, co-occurring TCRs were grouped using DBSCAN, with TCRdist sequence similarity added in when clustering inside HLA-allele-positive subsets. Repertoires with fewer than 30,000 or more than 120,000 public chains were left out of co-occurrence clustering, as were a few repertoires with anomalous nucleotide sharing. Drawn from immuneACCESS, this table holds only the in-frame rearrangements with V and J called that TCRdb kept. Clones are partly lost; checked studies trace under half to an unresolved V gene and leave the rest unexplained. V and J calls and clone size are as listed in that table; D and trimming were resolved from the DNA. The sample yields 160,000 or so clones; roughly 83% were counted once. The top ten clones comprise around 0.96% of the sample.

This clone was seen a few times. The specificity of this receptor is unknown. No much larger clone exists at a distance of one base, and base qualities are not known. The sequence links TRBV12-5 to TRBJ1-1, and TRBD1 may be the D gene, going by 6 matching bases. The source material was PBMCs. The sequence came from a man aged 25-45 years in good health and CMV-seronegative. The base sequence is TGTGCTAGTGGGGACAGCAAACCCCTTGAAGCTTTCTTT. Its amino acids are CASGDSKPLEAFF.